These 18 T cell receptor beta chains share one sample of origin, sequenced in a study of early T cells in non-severe SARS-CoV-2 infection. TCRdb independently ran MiXCR on the 5' RACE reads; one entry per CDR3 protein. The sample includes roughly 120,000 distinct CDR3 sequences, just under 15% of them seen just once. The sequenced material came from whole blood. These receptors were obtained from an adult who was a healthcare worker with PCR-confirmed SARS-CoV-2 infection or an uninfected control (not recorded which).

The rearrangement links TRBV5-1 to TRBJ2-5; D unresolved. The CDR3 extends over 13 amino acids. In germline, CDR1 is SGHRS, CDR2 YFSETQ. Trimming removed 1 base from V and 4 bases from J, with 8 bases in between. For the CDR3, the DNA is TGCGCCAGCAGCTTGACTCAAGGAGAGACCCAGTACTTC. Its protein product is CASSLTQGETQYF.

The J gene is TRBJ2-7, the V gene TRBV6-1; D not certain. Trimming took 2 bases from V and 2 from J, leaving 7 bases between them. The CDR3 contains 13 residues. CDR1 and CDR2 from the germline V gene are MNHNS and SASEGT. This CDR3 reads CASSESRAYEQYF. CDR3 in DNA: TGTGCCAGCAGTGAAAGTAGAGCCTACGAGCAGTACTTC.

This clonotype has only a few counts. J is TRBJ2-1 and V is TRBV20-1; TRBD2 is a possible D gene (5 bases). Trimming removed 5 bases at V and 7 bases at J, with 21 bases between. There are 15 residues in the CDR3. Germline V gives CDR1 DFQATT, CDR2 SNEGSKA (reference sequence). The CDR3 DNA reads TGCAGTGCTTCCCCGGACTTCCTAAAAATAAATGAGCAGTTCTTC. It specifies CSASPDFLKINEQFF.

V and J are TRBV9 and TRBJ2-3; a weak D match, TRBD2 (6 bases). Trimming shortened V by 0 bases and J by 3 bases, and 14 bases separated the two germline ends. Germline CDR1 SGDLS, CDR2 YYNGEE. This CDR3 region has 16 residues. The CDR3: CASSVGGAGQTDTQYF. DNA of the CDR3: TGTGCCAGCAGCGTAGGTGGGGCGGGGCAGACAGATACGCAGTATTTT.

This clonotype showed up just a few times. This chain uses TRBV7-9 with TRBJ2-7; D not certain. V was cut by 1 base and J by 6 bases, with 13 bases left in between. This CDR3 comprises 14 residues. Germline CDR1 and CDR2: SEHNR and FQNEAQ (reference sequence). The CDR3 protein is CASSLESTTREQYF. The DNA for the CDR3 is TGTGCCAGCAGCTTAGAGAGTACAACACGCGAGCAGTACTTC.

This clonotype was observed a few times. V and J are TRBV29-1 and TRBJ1-2; D not resolved. Germline V gives CDR1 SQVTM, CDR2 ANQGSEA. Between the trimmed V and J ends, which lost 6 bases and 8 bases, there was a span of 13 bases. The CDR3 totals 11 residues. In nucleotides, the CDR3 is TGCAGCGTCGAGTACGCCGGGGGCTACACCTTC. This codes for CSVEYAGGYTF.

CDR3 sequence (DNA): TGCAGCGTGGCGGGAAGGCTCATGAACACTGAAGCTTTCTTT. Translating it yields CSVAGRLMNTEAFF. The V and J genes are TRBV29-1 and TRBJ1-1; D is unresolved. Germline-derived CDR1 and CDR2 are SQVTM and ANQGSEA. The CDR3 has 14 amino acids. The V gene lost 6 bases and the J gene lost 0 bases, with 14 bases spanning the gap.

This clonotype was counted only a few times. V usage is TRBV11-2 and J usage is TRBJ1-2; D is perhaps TRBD1 (5 bases). V shed 3 bases and J shed 5 bases, with 10 bases lying between them. Germline V gives CDR1 SGHAT, CDR2 FQNNGV. This CDR3 contains 13 residues. The CDR3 nucleotides read TGTGCCAGCAGCTTCGAGGGACGGTATGGCTACACCTTC. The encoded protein is CASSFEGRYGYTF.

This clonotype occurred many times. V is TRBV29-1 and J is TRBJ2-7; D is uncertain. Germline V gene sequence: CDR1 SQVTM, CDR2 ANQGSEA. This CDR3 contains 12 residues. The ends were cut back, 6 bases at V and 3 bases at J, with 12 bases in the middle. The CDR3, as DNA: TGCAGCGTGTCCCAGGTGGGCTACGAGCAGTACTTC. This translates into CSVSQVGYEQYF.

V is TRBV7-2 and J is TRBJ1-3; 8 nucleotides align to TRBD1. CDR3 length: 14 amino acids. V shed 5 bases, J shed 4 bases, and the junction held 4 bases outside the gene matches. Germline lookup yields CDR1 SGHTA and CDR2 FQGNSA. In DNA form, the CDR3 reads TGTGCCAGCAGCCCGGACAGGGCCGGAAACACCATATATTTT. Protein sequence: CASSPDRAGNTIYF. The full variable domain, its missing parts supplied by reference TRBV7-2 and TRBJ1-3, is GAGVSQSPSNKVTEKGKDVELRCDPISGHTALYWYRQSLGQGLEFLIYFQGNSAPDKSGLPSDRFSAERTGGSVSTLTIQRTQQEDSAVYLCASSPDRAGNTIYFGEGSWLTVV.

This clonotype was recorded a few times. The V gene is TRBV28, the J gene TRBJ1-5; D is unresolved. With 8 bases removed from V and 2 bases from J, the gap between germline ends came to 13 bases. The CDR3 totals 14 residues. Germline CDR1 is MDHEN and CDR2 is SYDVKM. CDR3 sequence: CASRSLGGNQPQHF. The CDR3 nucleotides read TGTGCCAGCCGGAGTCTCGGTGGCAATCAGCCCCAGCATTTT.

The V call is TRBV5-4, the J call TRBJ1-1; TRBD1 matches at 7 bases. Germline V CDR1 and CDR2: SGHNT, YYREEE (reference sequence). The CDR3 is 13 residues long. The J segment lost 10 bases and the V segment lost 2 bases, leaving 8 bases of the junction unmatched. The CDR3 DNA sequence: TGTGCCAGCAGCTTCCAGGGGGGCATAGGAGCTTTCTTT. Its protein is CASSFQGGIGAFF.

This clonotype has only a few counts. At one end the junction does not follow the germline gene, possibly because of a read error. The chain's CDR3 is CASSPWEGAYEQHF. For the CDR3, the DNA is TGTGCCAGCAGCCCTTGGGAGGGGGCCTACGAGCAGCACTTC. V gene TRBV6-5 combines with J gene TRBJ2-7; D might be TRBD1 or TRBD2, each matching 7 bases. This CDR3 spans 14 amino acids. CDR1 MNHEY and CDR2 SVGAGI come from the germline V gene.

This clonotype occurred many times. The chain couples TRBV3-1 to TRBJ1-5; D perhaps matches TRBD1 (6 bases). Germline CDR1 reads LGHDT; CDR2 reads YNNKEL (reference sequence). The ends were cut back, 4 bases at V and 4 bases at J, with 11 bases in the middle. The CDR3 is 14 amino acids. CDR3 sequence (DNA): TGTGCCAGCAGCCGGGGGCAGAGGAATCAGCCCCAGCATTTT. Its translation: CASSRGQRNQPQHF.

The gene calls are TRBV20-1 and TRBJ1-5; D is possibly TRBD1 (6 bases). From germline, CDR1 is DFQATT and CDR2 SNEGSKA (reference sequence). The ends were cut back, 3 bases at V and 1 base at J, with 7 bases in the middle. CDR3 length equals 13 residues. DNA for the CDR3: TGCAGTGCTAGTACAGGGAGCAATCAGCCCCAGCATTTT. It codes for CSASTGSNQPQHF.

This chain connects TRBV2 to TRBJ2-2; TRBD2 matches at 15 bases. The CDR3 length is 18 residues. The V gene's germline CDR1 is SNHLY and CDR2 FYNNEI. Trimming took 6 bases from V and 1 from J; bases not matched to a gene: 6. The CDR3 DNA sequence: TGTGCCAGCAGCGGGGGACTAGCGGGGGGCCTGAACACCGGGGAGCTGTTTTTT. As protein: CASSGGLAGGLNTGELFF.

This clonotype was counted only a few times. The chain uses TRBV20-1 and TRBJ2-5; TRBD2 matches at 13 bases. With V trimmed by 6 bases and J by 4 bases, 11 bases remained unmatched. Germline assignment: CDR1 DFQATT and CDR2 SNEGSKA (reference sequence). The CDR3 runs 16 residues. The CDR3 nucleotides are TGCAGTGCCGCGACTAGCGGGGGGACCAGGAGAGAGACCCAGTACTTC. Its translation is CSAATSGGTRRETQYF.

This clonotype was counted a few times. V gene TRBV4-1 combines with J gene TRBJ1-5; possible D gene TRBD1, 5 bases. The CDR3 runs to 15 residues. The V end was cut by 0 bases, the J end by 5 bases, with 11 bases between. Germline-derived CDR1 and CDR2 are MGHRA and YSYEKL. CDR3 loop: CASSQEWDGHQPQHF. In nucleotides, the CDR3 is TGCGCCAGCAGCCAAGAGTGGGACGGTCATCAGCCCCAGCATTTT.